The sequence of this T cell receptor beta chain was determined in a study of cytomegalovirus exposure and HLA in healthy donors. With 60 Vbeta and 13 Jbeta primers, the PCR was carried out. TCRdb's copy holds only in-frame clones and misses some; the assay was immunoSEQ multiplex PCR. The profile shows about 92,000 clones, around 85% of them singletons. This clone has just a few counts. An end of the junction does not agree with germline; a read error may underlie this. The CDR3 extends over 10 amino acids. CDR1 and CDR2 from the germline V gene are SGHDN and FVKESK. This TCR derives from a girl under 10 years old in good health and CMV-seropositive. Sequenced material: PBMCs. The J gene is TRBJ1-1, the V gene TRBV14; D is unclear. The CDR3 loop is CASSQDRTAF. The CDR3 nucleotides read TGTGCCAGCAGCCAAGATCGAACAGCCTTT.